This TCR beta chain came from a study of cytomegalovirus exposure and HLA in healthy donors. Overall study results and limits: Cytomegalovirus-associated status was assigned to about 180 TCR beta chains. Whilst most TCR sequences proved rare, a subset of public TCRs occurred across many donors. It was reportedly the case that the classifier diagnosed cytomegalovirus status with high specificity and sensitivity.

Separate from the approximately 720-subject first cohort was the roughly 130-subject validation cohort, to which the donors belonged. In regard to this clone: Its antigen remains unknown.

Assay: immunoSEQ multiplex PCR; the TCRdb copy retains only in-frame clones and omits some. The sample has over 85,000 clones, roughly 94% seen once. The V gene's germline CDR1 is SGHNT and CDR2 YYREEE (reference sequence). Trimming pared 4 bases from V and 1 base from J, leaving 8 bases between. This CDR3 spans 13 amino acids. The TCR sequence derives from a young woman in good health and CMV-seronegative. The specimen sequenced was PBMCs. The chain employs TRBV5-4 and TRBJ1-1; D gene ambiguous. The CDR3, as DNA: TGTGCCAGCAGCCTTTTCAGGAACACTGAAGCTTTCTTT. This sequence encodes CASSLFRNTEAFF.